The rows below give T cell receptor beta chains drawn from one sample of a study of blood T cell repertoires in COVID-19. Libraries were prepared by immunoSEQ multiplex PCR; TCRdb keeps only in-frame clonotypes and omits some of them. The sample records under 200,000 clones, roughly 86% being singletons. Sequencing was done on a sample of peripheral blood. These receptors were obtained from a woman older than 75 in a cohort sampled during active or convalescent COVID-19. The CDR3 runs from the conserved cysteine through the conserved F or W. The D gene is left open where the match is weak. Part of the rows lack a size; the others show once, few, many or a class for expanded clones.

d_gene	v_gene	abundance	j_gene	CDR3aa	CDR3nt
NA	TRBV12-5	NA	TRBJ1-1	CASGLEAGSGAFF	TGTGCTAGTGGTTTGGAGGCAGGGTCGGGAGCTTTCTTT
NA	TRBV5-5	NA	TRBJ2-1	CASSLQGGSYNEQFF	TGTGCCAGCAGCTTGCAGGGCGGCTCCTACAATGAGCAGTTCTTC
NA	TRBV29-1	NA	TRBJ2-5	CSGSFRSQETQYF	TGCAGCGGAAGTTTTCGGTCCCAAGAGACCCAGTACTTC
NA	TRBV19	NA	TRBJ2-2	CASSSVASTTGELFF	TGTGCCAGTAGTTCCGTAGCGAGCACCACCGGGGAGCTGTTTTTT
NA	TRBV11-3	NA	TRBJ1-2	CASSLLSGANYGYTF	TGTGCCAGCAGCTTATTGAGTGGGGCCAACTATGGCTACACCTTC
TRBD2	TRBV29-1	NA	TRBJ2-3	CSVKRGAGVQTDTQYF	TGCAGCGTCAAGAGAGGGGCGGGAGTCCAGACAGATACGCAGTATTTT
NA	TRBV7-8	NA	TRBJ1-3	CASSLIAGSSGNTIYF	TGTGCCAGCAGCTTAATTGCTGGCAGCTCTGGAAACACCATATATTTT
NA	TRBV1	NA	TRBJ1-5	CTSSQELRSDRDNQPQHF	TGCACCAGCAGCCAGGAACTCAGGAGCGACAGGGATAATCAGCCCCAGCATTTT
TRBD2	TRBV15	NA	TRBJ2-5	CATSPQPSGRETQYF	TGTGCCACCAGCCCTCAGCCTAGCGGGAGGGAGACCCAGTACTTC
NA	TRBV19	NA	TRBJ1-6	CASSIVSGDNSPLHF	TGTGCCAGTAGTATAGTTTCAGGGGATAATTCACCCCTCCACTTT
TRBD1	TRBV7-8	NA	TRBJ2-7	CASSWGQGAGEQYF	TGTGCCAGCAGCTGGGGACAGGGGGCTGGGGAGCAGTACTTC
TRBD1	TRBV9	few	TRBJ1-2	CASSETGTGEGGYTF	TGTGCCAGCAGCGAGACCGGGACAGGGGAGGGCGGCTACACCTTC
TRBD1	TRBV29-1	NA	TRBJ1-1	CSVLPQGDAGTEAFF	TGCAGCGTTCTACCACAGGGGGACGCGGGCACTGAAGCTTTCTTT
NA	TRBV19	NA	TRBJ1-2	CASSNPRTATSNYGYTF	TGTGCCAGTAGTAACCCCCGGACAGCAACGAGTAACTATGGCTACACCTTC
NA	TRBV5-6	NA	TRBJ1-1	CASSLVRTEAFF	TGTGCCAGCAGCTTGGTTCGTACTGAAGCTTTCTTT
TRBD1	TRBV4-1	NA	TRBJ1-5	CASSLQTGSGNQPQHF	TGCGCCAGCAGCCTCCAGACAGGGTCGGGCAATCAGCCCCAGCATTTT
NA	TRBV28	NA	TRBJ2-2	CASRRLQATGELFF	TGTGCCAGCAGACGCCTTCAGGCTACCGGGGAGCTGTTTTTT
TRBD1	TRBV10-1	NA	TRBJ1-1	CASTLPGQGFFEAFF	TGCGCCAGTACCTTACCGGGACAGGGGTTCTTTGAAGCTTTCTTT
NA	TRBV28	NA	TRBJ1-3	CASSRGPDSGNTIYF	TGTGCCAGCAGTCGAGGGCCCGACTCTGGAAACACCATATATTTT
TRBD2	TRBV27	NA	TRBJ2-1	CASRTSGGASEQFF	TGTGCCAGTAGGACTAGCGGGGGGGCCAGCGAGCAGTTCTTC
NA	TRBV18	NA	TRBJ2-5	CASSSPGNQETQYF	TGTGCCAGCTCTAGTCCGGGGAACCAAGAGACCCAGTACTTC
NA	TRBV7-8	NA	TRBJ1-2	CASSFGFGGEYGYTF	TGTGCCAGCAGCTTTGGCTTTGGGGGGGAATATGGCTACACCTTC
TRBD1	TRBV18	NA	TRBJ1-5	CASSNQGTGNQPQHF	TGTGCCAGCTCGAACCAAGGGACAGGTAATCAGCCCCAGCATTTT
NA	TRBV3-1/TRBV3-2	NA	TRBJ1-1	CASSQVVTANTEAFF	TGTGCCAGCAGCCAAGTCGTAACAGCGAACACTGAAGCTTTCTTT
TRBD1	TRBV2	NA	TRBJ1-5	CASSASLRGKGNQPQHF	TGTGCCAGCAGTGCGAGTCTCAGGGGGAAGGGCAATCAGCCCCAGCATTTT
NA	TRBV30	NA	TRBJ1-5	CAWSVGLLPQPQHF	TGTGCCTGGAGTGTCGGTCTCCTACCGCAGCCCCAGCATTTT
TRBD1	TRBV11-2	NA	TRBJ2-6	CASSTRDRVSSGANVLTF	TGTGCCAGCAGTACCCGGGACAGGGTATCGTCTGGGGCCAACGTCCTGACTTTC
TRBD1	TRBV2	NA	TRBJ1-2	CASRATQGYYGYTF	TGTGCCAGCAGGGCGACACAGGGGTACTATGGCTACACCTTC
TRBD2	TRBV11-3	once	TRBJ2-1	CASSYTGTTHNEQFF	TGTGCCAGCAGCTATACCGGGACTACACACAATGAGCAGTTCTTC
NA	TRBV19	NA	TRBJ1-4	CASSRYRATNEKLFF	TGTGCCAGTAGTAGATACAGGGCAACTAATGAAAAACTGTTTTTT
TRBD1	TRBV9	NA	TRBJ1-4	CASSAQQGRGSNEKLFF	TGTGCCAGCAGCGCTCAACAGGGGCGCGGGTCTAATGAAAAACTGTTTTTT
TRBD1	TRBV28	NA	TRBJ1-5	CASSTTGGGNQPQHF	TGTGCCAGCAGTACGACAGGGGGTGGCAATCAGCCCCAGCATTTT
NA	TRBV13	once	TRBJ2-1	CASSSPRQKAYDNEQFF	TGTGCCAGCAGCTCCCCTCGACAGAAAGCATACGACAATGAGCAGTTCTTC
NA	TRBV19	NA	TRBJ2-3	CASSTRWGGASDTQYF	TGTGCCAGTAGTACCCGTTGGGGGGGGGCCTCAGATACGCAGTATTTT
NA	TRBV20-1	NA	TRBJ2-7	CSASPFGQSYEQYF	TGCAGTGCTAGTCCTTTCGGACAGTCCTACGAGCAGTACTTC
TRBD2	TRBV3-1/TRBV3-2	NA	TRBJ2-1	CASSSASGGLRGEQFF	TGTGCCAGCAGCTCCGCCAGCGGGGGGCTCAGGGGGGAGCAGTTCTTC
NA	TRBV7-2	once	TRBJ1-5	CASSGQGGNQPQHF	TGTGCCAGCAGCGGTCAGGGTGGCAATCAGCCCCAGCATTTT
NA	TRBV19	once	TRBJ1-1	CASSTLRQLEAFF	TGTGCCAGTAGTACCCTGAGACAGCTAGAAGCTTTCTTT
NA	TRBV5-6	NA	TRBJ1-6	CASSPLSLTGMGYNSPLHF	TGTGCCAGCAGCCCTCTAAGCCTTACAGGGATGGGCTATAATTCACCCCTCCACTTT
TRBD1	TRBV5-4	NA	TRBJ2-3	CASSLIMGQGTDTQYF	TGTGCCAGCAGCTTGATAATGGGACAGGGCACAGATACGCAGTATTTT
TRBD1	TRBV3-1/TRBV3-2	few	TRBJ2-3	CASSPGDSPSDTQYF	TGTGCCAGCAGCCCAGGGGACAGCCCCTCGGATACGCAGTATTTT
TRBD1	TRBV19	NA	TRBJ1-1	CASRTLSWTGVLTEAFF	TGTGCCAGTAGGACACTATCATGGACAGGAGTACTCACTGAAGCTTTCTTT